One sample yielded the 3 T cell receptor beta chains listed below, sequenced in a study of blood T cell repertoires in COVID-19. Clones were sequenced by immunoSEQ multiplex PCR, and TCRdb holds only the in-frame ones, with some missing. The table shows about 52,000 clones, with 75% to 90% occurring only once. The sample was peripheral blood. Every receptor here comes from a human donor in a cohort sampled during active COVID-19.

The chain uses TRBV7-9 and TRBJ2-7; TRBD2 matches 7 bases. Looked up from germline, CDR1 is SEHNR and CDR2 is FQNEAQ (reference sequence). Losses at the gene ends were 4 bases for V and 0 bases for J; bases not matched to a gene: 6. The CDR3 runs to 15 residues. CDR3 loop: CASSWDYRNSYEQYF. The DNA for the CDR3 is TGTGCCAGCAGCTGGGACTACCGAAACTCCTACGAGCAGTACTTC.

The chain has TRBV5-1 and TRBJ2-1, with 9 nucleotides matching TRBD1. Germline V lookup: CDR1 SGHRS, CDR2 YFSETQ. The CDR3 runs to 14 residues. The junction had 7 bases not matched to a gene; V was cut back by 5 bases and J by 7 bases. This CDR3 reads CASRGQGLSNEQFF. The CDR3, as DNA: TGCGCCAGCAGGGGACAGGGTCTATCGAATGAGCAGTTCTTC.

The chain employs TRBV3-1 (or the pseudogene TRBV3-2) and TRBJ2-5; possible D gene TRBD1, 6 bases. In germline, CDR1 is LGHDT, CDR2 YNNKEL (reference sequence). The V gene lost 6 bases and the J gene lost 4 bases, with 12 bases spanning the gap. The CDR3 spans 13 residues. The CDR3 DNA is TGTGCCAGCAGAAGCGGACAGCTAGAGACCCAGTACTTC. It specifies CASRSGQLETQYF.